These T cell receptor beta chains were read from a single sample in a study of T cells in Graves' hyperthyroidism and ophthalmopathy. TCRdb analysed the multiplex PCR reads with MiXCR anew, one entry per CDR3 protein. The repertoire holds 330,000 or so distinct CDR3 sequences, with around 20% as singletons. Sequences were obtained from blood. These receptors were collected from a man over 45 with Graves' ophthalmopathy. Each CDR3 is given with its conserved first and last residue. The D gene is left open where the match is weak. A clone size is listed for some rows: how often the clone was seen (once, few, many), or a class if it is expanded.

j_call | d_call | clone_size | v_call | cdr3_nt | cdr3_aa
TRBJ2-3 | TRBD1 | few | TRBV5-1 | TGCGCCAGCAACTCCGGGACAGGGGCAGATACGCAGTATTTT | CASNSGTGADTQYF
TRBJ2-5 | NA | many | TRBV20-1 | TGCAGTGCTTTCCGGGAGACCCAGTACTTC | CSAFRETQYF
TRBJ2-1 | TRBD1 | many | TRBV5-1 | TGCGCCAGCAGCTCACAGGGGTTGGATCACAATGAGCAGTTCTTC | CASSSQGLDHNEQFF
TRBJ2-5 | TRBD1 | NA | TRBV6-5 | TGTGCCAGCAGTTACCGTTGGGGGACAGGGACTATAGAGACCCAGTACTTC | CASSYRWGTGTIETQYF
TRBJ1-1 | NA | many | TRBV5-1 | TGCGCCAGCAGCTTGGCTCTCAAGGAGACTGAAGCTTTCTTT | CASSLALKETEAFF
TRBJ1-3 | NA | many | TRBV28 | TGTGCCAGCAGGCCTCCCACGCCTGGGACAACCATGTATTTT | CASRPPTPGTTMYF
TRBJ1-2 | NA | few | TRBV10-2 | TGCGCCAGCAAGGAGGGAGGGGATGGCTACACCTTC | CASKEGGDGYTF
TRBJ2-2 | TRBD1 | NA | TRBV20-1 | TGCAGTGCCAAGGGACAGACGAACACCGGGGAGCTGTTTTTT | CSAKGQTNTGELFF
TRBJ2-7 | NA | NA | TRBV7-2 | TGTGCCAGCAGCTTAGGTGGGACGGGAAGCTACGGGCAGTACTTC | CASSLGGTGSYGQYF
TRBJ2-3 | NA | many | TRBV3-1 | TGTGCCAGCAGAATCGGACAGTCAGATACGCAGTATTTT | CASRIGQSDTQYF
TRBJ2-7 | TRBD1 | many | TRBV9 | TGTGCCAGCAGCGTAGAGGCAGGGGGTTCCTACGAGCAGTACTTC | CASSVEAGGSYEQYF
TRBJ2-7 | NA | NA | TRBV5-1 | TGCGCCAGCAGCTTGTTAGCGGAGGCCCCCCCCCACGAGCAGTACTTC | CASSLLAEAPPHEQYF
TRBJ2-7 | NA | many | TRBV5-1 | TGCGCCAGCAGCTTGGAGGGGGTGGACGAGCAGTACTTC | CASSLEGVDEQYF
TRBJ1-6 | NA | NA | TRBV2 | TGTGCCATCCGGGGCAGGGATCCGGGATCACCCCTCCACTTT | CAIRGRDPGSPLHF
TRBJ1-4 | NA | many | TRBV18 | TGTGCCAGCTCACTAACGGACAGATCTAATGAAAAACTGTTTTTT | CASSLTDRSNEKLFF
TRBJ2-3 | NA | once | TRBV5-4 | TGTGCCAGCAGCTTGGATGTTAGTTTGACAGATACGCAGTATTTT | CASSLDVSLTDTQYF
TRBJ1-5 | NA | many | TRBV10-3 | TGTGCCATCAGTGAGTCCGGGGGGCAGACTAGCAATCAGCCCCAGCATTTT | CAISESGGQTSNQPQHF
TRBJ2-3 | NA | few | TRBV24-1 | TGTGCCACCAGTGATAGCAGGGTCACAGATACGCAGTATTTT | CATSDSRVTDTQYF
TRBJ2-7 | NA | few | TRBV28 | TGTGCCAGCAGTTCCCCGACTGGGGAGCAGTACTTC | CASSSPTGEQYF
TRBJ2-3 | TRBD2 | many | TRBV27 | TGTGCCAGCAGTTTGGCTAGCGGGAGGTTCACAGATACGCAGTATTTT | CASSLASGRFTDTQYF
TRBJ2-1 | NA | many | TRBV28 | TGTGCCAGCAGTGAAGGACTGCAGGGGAATGAGCAGTTCTTC | CASSEGLQGNEQFF
TRBJ2-1 | TRBD2 | NA | TRBV27 | TGTGCCAGCAGTTTCGGGAGGGCCCCTTACAATGAGCAGTTCTTC | CASSFGRAPYNEQFF
TRBJ2-3 | NA | NA | TRBV24-1 | TGTGCCACCAGTGGAACCGGGCCCGAGACGTATACGCAGTATTTT | CATSGTGPETYTQYF
TRBJ2-2 | NA | many | TRBV12-3/TRBV12-4 | TGTGCCAGCAGTTTGGAGGGTCCCGGGGAGCTGTTTTTT | CASSLEGPGELFF
TRBJ1-1 | NA | NA | TRBV10-1 | TGCGCCAGTCGAGGGGGGATGAACACTGAAGCTTTCTTT | CASRGGMNTEAFF
TRBJ2-5 | NA | NA | TRBV19 | TGTGCCACCCGGGGGTACCAAGAGACCCAGTACTTC | CATRGYQETQYF
TRBJ2-2 | TRBD2 | NA | TRBV6-2/TRBV6-3 | TGTGCCAGCAGTAGACTAGCGGCGACCCAAACGAACACCGGGGAGCTGCTTTTT | CASSRLAATQTNTGELLF
TRBJ2-7 | NA | NA | TRBV20-1 | TGCAGTGCTAGTTTCTCCGCGGGAGACTGGGGGCTTTACGAGCAGTACTTC | CSASFSAGDWGLYEQYF
TRBJ2-3 | TRBD2 | few | TRBV6-1 | TGTTCTCTTAGCGGGAGGGCCCTCCCTGGCACAGATACGCAGTATTTT | CSLSGRALPGTDTQYF
TRBJ2-2 | TRBD2 | many | TRBV30 | TGTGCCTGGATAAAAGCGGGAGTTTCCACCGGGGAGCTGTTTTTT | CAWIKAGVSTGELFF
TRBJ2-7 | NA | few | TRBV2 | TGTGCCAGCATCAGCATCGATGCCCGGGGAGAGCAGTACTTC | CASISIDARGEQYF
TRBJ1-1 | TRBD1 | NA | TRBV9 | TGTGCCAGCAGCGAGCCCGGGACAGAGAACACTGAAGCTTTCTTT | CASSEPGTENTEAFF
TRBJ2-7 | TRBD1 | many | TRBV11-2 | TGTGCCAGCAGCTCCCCCGGGACAGGGAATTACGAGCAGTACTTC | CASSSPGTGNYEQYF
TRBJ2-5 | TRBD1 | NA | TRBV5-1 | TGCGCCAGCAGCCTAGGACAGGTCCAAGAGACCCAGTACTTC | CASSLGQVQETQYF
TRBJ1-3 | NA | once | TRBV5-1 | TGCGCCAGCAGCTTGCTGGGCAGACCTTCCTCTGGAAACACCATATATTTT | CASSLLGRPSSGNTIYF
TRBJ2-3 | NA | few | TRBV6-1 | TGTGCCAGCAGACCAAGGACCATCACAGATACGCAGTATTTT | CASRPRTITDTQYF
TRBJ2-2 | NA | NA | TRBV7-3 | TGTGCCAGCAGCCCCGGGCGTGGTGACACCGGGGAGCTGTTTTTT | CASSPGRGDTGELFF
TRBJ2-7 | TRBD2 | many | TRBV12-3/TRBV12-4 | TGTGCCAGCAGCGAGACTAGCGGGGCTGCCTACGAGCAGTACTTC | CASSETSGAAYEQYF
TRBJ2-2 | NA | few | TRBV7-6 | TGTGCCAGCAGTTTGGACGCGAACACCGGGGAGCTGTTTTTT | CASSLDANTGELFF
TRBJ1-4 | NA | few | TRBV9 | TGTGCCAGCAGTCTGCGGAGGAGGGATGAAAAACTGTTTTTT | CASSLRRRDEKLFF
TRBJ2-1 | TRBD2 | NA | TRBV19 | TGTGCCAGTAGTGGACCCCCGGCTAGCGGGAGTTACAATGAGCAGTTCTTC | CASSGPPASGSYNEQFF
TRBJ1-3 | NA | few | TRBV11-2 | TGTGCCACCGGACGGTCGGGGGCAGGGGACACCATATATTTT | CATGRSGAGDTIYF
TRBJ1-1 | TRBD1 | many | TRBV11-1 | TGTGCCAGCAGCTGGGACAGGGGGTCGAAGACTGAAGCTTTCTTT | CASSWDRGSKTEAFF
TRBJ2-2 | NA | many | TRBV11-2 | TGTGCCAGCAGCTTAGCCCCAAACACCGGGGAGCTGTTTTTT | CASSLAPNTGELFF
TRBJ1-1 | NA | many | TRBV30 | TGTGCCTGGAGTGGGGCCTCGAACACTGAAGCTTTCTTT | CAWSGASNTEAFF
TRBJ2-3 | NA | many | TRBV7-2 | TGTGCCAGCAGCTTGCAAGCGGCCCCGGAAGATACGCAGTATTTT | CASSLQAAPEDTQYF
TRBJ2-7 | NA | many | TRBV28 | TGTGCCAGCAGTCCATCCTCGGCCGGGAAGGGCTACGAGCAGTACTTC | CASSPSSAGKGYEQYF
TRBJ1-1 | NA | NA | TRBV19 | TGTGCCACCTTATTTCGGGCAGAAACGAACACTGAAGCTTTCTTT | CATLFRAETNTEAFF
TRBJ1-4 | NA | many | TRBV29-1 | TGCAGCGTTGTGGACTTAAATGAAAAACTGTTTTTT | CSVVDLNEKLFF
TRBJ1-4 | TRBD1 | once | TRBV19 | TGTGCCAGTAGTCCGGACAGGGCGACTAATGAAAAACTGTTTTTT | CASSPDRATNEKLFF
TRBJ2-5 | NA | NA | TRBV5-1 | TGCGCCAGCAGCTTGGGCGAAGGGAAAGAGACCCAGTACTTC | CASSLGEGKETQYF
TRBJ2-1 | TRBD2 | NA | TRBV6-1 | TGTGCCAGCAGTTTTCTGAGTAGCGGGCGTTACAATGAGCAGTTCTTC | CASSFLSSGRYNEQFF
TRBJ2-1 | NA | NA | TRBV5-1 | TGCGCCAGCAGCTCGGAATTTCTAGTCAACAATGAGCAGTTCTTC | CASSSEFLVNNEQFF
TRBJ2-1 | TRBD1 | few | TRBV5-8 | TGTGCCAGCAGCTCCGGGACAGGGTGGGATGAGCAGTTCTTC | CASSSGTGWDEQFF
TRBJ1-1 | NA | few | TRBV18 | TGTGCCAGCTCACCACCTGAGGGGTTGAACACTGAAGCTTTCTTT | CASSPPEGLNTEAFF
TRBJ2-2 | NA | NA | TRBV15 | TGTGCCACCAGCAGAGAAGGACACAACACCGGGGAGCTGTTTTTT | CATSREGHNTGELFF
TRBJ2-2 | NA | NA | TRBV9 | TGTGCCAGCAGCCCCCACGGGTCCGGGGAGCTGTTTTTT | CASSPHGSGELFF
TRBJ2-2 | TRBD1 | few | TRBV7-3 | TGTGCCAGCAGCCAAGGACAGGGCACCACCGGGGAGCTGTTTTTT | CASSQGQGTTGELFF
TRBJ2-3 | NA | many | TRBV20-1 | TGCAGTGCTATGCCCAGGGGCGTCACAGATACGCAGTATTTT | CSAMPRGVTDTQYF
TRBJ2-5 | TRBD1 | many | TRBV20-1 | TGCAGTGTTGACAGGGAAGAGACCCAGTACTTC | CSVDREETQYF